This TCR beta chain appears in the sequencing data of a study of blood T cell repertoires in COVID-19. Turning to the study itself: T cells, B-cell-depleted T cells, or PBMCs supplied cDNA or gDNA.

Germline V CDR1 and CDR2: MNHNY, SVGAGI (reference sequence). This CDR3 is built from 15 residues. Trimming cost V 7 bases and J 4 bases, with 18 bases left between them. Participants spanned ages roughly 18 to 95 years and resided in 20 to 25 US areas. Here immunoSEQ multiplex PCR was the method, and the copy in TCRdb shows in-frame clones only, minus some. The sample yields some 100,000 clones, 70% to 90% seen once. The receptor was derived from a woman in her fifties or sixties who had recovered from COVID-19. Sequenced material: PBMCs or T cells enriched from blood (not recorded which). This chain links TRBV6-6 with TRBJ2-3; TRBD1 is a possible D gene (6 bases). The CDR3 coding sequence is TGTGCCAGCATGCCCTTGGGGGCAGTGGCAGATACGCAGTATTTT. It yields the protein CASMPLGAVADTQYF.